This T cell receptor beta chain is from a study of T cell repertoires in cytomegalovirus infection. Looking at the study overall: Public TCR beta signature analysis indicated the presence of both CMV infection and matching HLA type.

Study observations and caveats: Dominating the ex vivo response were HLA-C-restricted CMV-specific TCR beta clonotypes.

V lost 9 bases, J lost 1 base, and 5 bases stayed unmatched. Germline CDR1 LNHDA, CDR2 SQIVND (reference sequence). This CDR3 spans 13 amino acids. About this clonotype: Its target is not known. One base away lies a much larger clone, so this may be a sequencing read error.

Each CDR3 protein gets one entry after TCRdb re-called the reads with MiXCR. The data hold roughly 500,000 distinct CDR3 sequences, with about 44% observed a single time. This specimen consisted of cultured PBMCs, obtained from culture after CMV antigen stimulation. The TCR sequence derives from a human donor in good health (CMV status not recorded). Some clones in this sample may be carry-over from other donors' samples. The rearrangement uses TRBV19 and TRBJ1-1; TRBD1 matches 7 bases. Here the CDR3 DNA reads TGTGCCAGCACGGGACAGCCGAACACTGAAGCTTTCTTT. Residues: CASTGQPNTEAFF. Variable domain in full (rest from reference TRBV19 and TRBJ1-1): DGGITQSPKYLFRKEGQNVTLSCEQNLNHDAMYWYRQDPGQGLRLIYYSQIVNDFQKGDIAEGYSVSREKKESFPLTVTSAQKNPTAFYLCASTGQPNTEAFFGQGTRLTVV.